This T cell receptor (beta chain) emerged from a study of identical twins. TCRdb passed the 5' RACE reads through MiXCR, listing each CDR3 protein once. Seen here are a few hundred thousand distinct CDR3 sequences, approximately 14% observed once, and the top ten hold 0.8% to 1%. This clonotype has at least ten counts. The germline gives CDR1 MNHEY, CDR2 SVGEGT. Trimming cost V 6 bases and J 9 bases, with 12 bases left between them. This CDR3 is 12 amino acids long. The same data also contributed to another study, on yellow fever vaccine responses in identical twins.

The V gene is TRBV6-2 or TRBV6-3, the J gene TRBJ2-1; D is ambiguous. The sequencing sample was made of CD4+ T cells sorted from blood. The origin of this receptor is a woman between 18 and 29 years old in good health. The CDR3 reads CASSHPESEQFF. CDR3 sequence (DNA): TGTGCCAGCAGCCATCCTGAGAGTGAGCAGTTCTTC.